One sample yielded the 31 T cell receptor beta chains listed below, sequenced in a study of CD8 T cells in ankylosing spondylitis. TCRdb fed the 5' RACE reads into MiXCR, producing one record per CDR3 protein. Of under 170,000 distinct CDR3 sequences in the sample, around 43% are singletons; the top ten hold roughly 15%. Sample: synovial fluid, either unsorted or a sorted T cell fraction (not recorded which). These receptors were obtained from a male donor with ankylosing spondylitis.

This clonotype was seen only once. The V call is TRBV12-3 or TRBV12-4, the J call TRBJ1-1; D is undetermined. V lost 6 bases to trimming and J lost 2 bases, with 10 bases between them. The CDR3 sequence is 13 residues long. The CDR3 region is CASSRPGNTEAFF. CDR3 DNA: TGTGCCAGCAGCCGACCAGGAAACACTGAAGCTTTCTTT.

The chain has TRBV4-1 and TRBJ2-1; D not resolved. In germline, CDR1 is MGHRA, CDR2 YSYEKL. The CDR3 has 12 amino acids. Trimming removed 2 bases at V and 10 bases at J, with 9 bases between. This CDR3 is CASSQQEREQFF. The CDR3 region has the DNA TGCGCCAGCAGCCAACAGGAGAGAGAGCAGTTCTTC.

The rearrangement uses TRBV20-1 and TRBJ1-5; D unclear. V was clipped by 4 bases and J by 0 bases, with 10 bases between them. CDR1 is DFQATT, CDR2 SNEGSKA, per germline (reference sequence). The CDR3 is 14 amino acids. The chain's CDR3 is CSAKKDGSNQPQHF. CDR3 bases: TGCAGTGCTAAAAAGGACGGTAGCAATCAGCCCCAGCATTTT.

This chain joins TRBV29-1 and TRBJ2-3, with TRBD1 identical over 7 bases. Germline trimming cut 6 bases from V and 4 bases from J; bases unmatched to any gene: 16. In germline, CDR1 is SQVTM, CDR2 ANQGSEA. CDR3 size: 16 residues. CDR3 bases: TGCAGCGTCCACCCGGTCGAGGGGGCCGGGGCAGATACGCAGTATTTT. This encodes CSVHPVEGAGADTQYF.

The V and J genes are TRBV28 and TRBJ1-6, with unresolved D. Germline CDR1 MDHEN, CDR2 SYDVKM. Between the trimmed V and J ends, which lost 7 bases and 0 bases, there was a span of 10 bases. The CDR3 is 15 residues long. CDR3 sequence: CASTTFFSYNSPLHF. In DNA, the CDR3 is TGTGCCAGCACCACGTTTTTCTCCTATAATTCACCCCTCCACTTT.

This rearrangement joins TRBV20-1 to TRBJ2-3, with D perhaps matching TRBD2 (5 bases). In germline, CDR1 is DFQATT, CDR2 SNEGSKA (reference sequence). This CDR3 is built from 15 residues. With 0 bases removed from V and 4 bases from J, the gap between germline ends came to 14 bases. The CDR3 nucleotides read TGCAGTGCTAGAGATTACCGGAGAGGGCCAGATACGCAGTATTTT. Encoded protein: CSARDYRRGPDTQYF.

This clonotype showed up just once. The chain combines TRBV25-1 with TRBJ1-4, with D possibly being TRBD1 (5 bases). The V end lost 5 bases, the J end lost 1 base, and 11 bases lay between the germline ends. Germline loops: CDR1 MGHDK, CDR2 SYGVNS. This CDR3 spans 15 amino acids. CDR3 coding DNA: TGTGCCAGCAGTCCCACTCAGGGAACTAATGAAAAACTGTTTTTT. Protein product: CASSPTQGTNEKLFF.

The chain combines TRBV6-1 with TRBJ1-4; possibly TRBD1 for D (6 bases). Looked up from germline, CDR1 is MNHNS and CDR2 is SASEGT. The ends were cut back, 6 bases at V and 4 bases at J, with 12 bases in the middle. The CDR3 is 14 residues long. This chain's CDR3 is CASSDRTDNEKLFF. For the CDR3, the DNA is TGTGCCAGCAGCGACAGGACGGATAATGAAAAACTGTTTTTT.

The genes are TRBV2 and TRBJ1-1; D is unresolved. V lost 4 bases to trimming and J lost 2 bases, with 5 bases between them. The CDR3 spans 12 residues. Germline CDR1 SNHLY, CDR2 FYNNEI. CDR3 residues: CASSAVNTEAFF. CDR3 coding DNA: TGTGCCAGCAGTGCGGTAAACACTGAAGCTTTCTTT.

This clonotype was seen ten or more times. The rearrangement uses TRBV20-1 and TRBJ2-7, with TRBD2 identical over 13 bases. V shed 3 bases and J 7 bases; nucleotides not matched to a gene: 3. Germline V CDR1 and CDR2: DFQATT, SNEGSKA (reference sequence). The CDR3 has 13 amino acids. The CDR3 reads CSARGLAGWEQYF. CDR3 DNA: TGCAGTGCTAGGGGACTAGCGGGGTGGGAGCAGTACTTC.

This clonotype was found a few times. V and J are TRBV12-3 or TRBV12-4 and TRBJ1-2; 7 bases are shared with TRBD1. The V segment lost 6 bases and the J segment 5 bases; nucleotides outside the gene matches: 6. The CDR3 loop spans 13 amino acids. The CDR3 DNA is TGTGCCAGCAGGCCGACAGGGATGTATGGCTACACCTTC. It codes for CASRPTGMYGYTF.

The CDR3 sequence: CASSPGQRNTEAFF. The CDR3 DNA follows: TGTGCCAGCAGCCCTGGACAGCGGAACACTGAAGCTTTCTTT. The chain joins TRBV9 to TRBJ1-1, with a possible D match to TRBD1 (6 bases). The germline V gene has CDR1 SGDLS and CDR2 YYNGEE. The CDR3 sequence is 14 residues long. Trimming pared 4 bases from V and 1 base from J, leaving 11 bases between.

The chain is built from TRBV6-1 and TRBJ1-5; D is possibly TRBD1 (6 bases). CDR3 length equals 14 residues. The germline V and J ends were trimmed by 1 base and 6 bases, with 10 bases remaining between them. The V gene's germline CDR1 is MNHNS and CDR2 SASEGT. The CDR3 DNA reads TGTGCCAGCAGTGAAGGAGAGGGGGGTCAGCCCCAGCATTTT. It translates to CASSEGEGGQPQHF.

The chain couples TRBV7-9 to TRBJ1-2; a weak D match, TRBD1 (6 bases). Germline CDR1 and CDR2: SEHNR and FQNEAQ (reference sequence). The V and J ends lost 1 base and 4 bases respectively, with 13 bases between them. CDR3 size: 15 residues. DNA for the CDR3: TGTGCCAGCAGCTTAGGGGGACACCCCTTCTATGGCTACACCTTC. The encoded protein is CASSLGGHPFYGYTF. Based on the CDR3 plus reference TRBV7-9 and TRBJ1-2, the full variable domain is DTGVSQNPRHKITKRGQNVTFRCDPISEHNRLYWYRQTLGQGPEFLTYFQNEAQLEKSRLLSDRFSAERPKGSFSTLEIQRTEQGDSAMYLCASSLGGHPFYGYTFGSGTRLTVV.

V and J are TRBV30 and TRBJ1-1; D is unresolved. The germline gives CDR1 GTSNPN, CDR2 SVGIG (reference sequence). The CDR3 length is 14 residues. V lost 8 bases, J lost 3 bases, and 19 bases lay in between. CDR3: CARENPGGDTEAFF. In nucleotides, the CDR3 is TGTGCCCGAGAAAACCCGGGTGGGGACACTGAAGCTTTCTTT.

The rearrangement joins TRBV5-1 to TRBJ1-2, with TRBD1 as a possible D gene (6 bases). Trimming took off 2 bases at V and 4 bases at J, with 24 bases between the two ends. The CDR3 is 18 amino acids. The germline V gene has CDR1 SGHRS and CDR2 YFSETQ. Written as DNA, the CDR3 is TGCGCCAGCAGCTTACAAGGGGGGGACGCCACGGAAGGCTATGGCTACACCTTC. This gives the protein CASSLQGGDATEGYGYTF.

DNA of the CDR3: TGCGCCAGCAGCTTGGGTTGGCTAGCGGGGGGGAATGAGCAGTTCTTC. Amino acid sequence: CASSLGWLAGGNEQFF. The gene calls are TRBV5-1 and TRBJ2-1; TRBD2 matches at 12 bases. The CDR3 contains 16 residues. The V gene's germline CDR1 is SGHRS and CDR2 YFSETQ. V lost 0 bases and J lost 7; bases outside the gene matches: 5.

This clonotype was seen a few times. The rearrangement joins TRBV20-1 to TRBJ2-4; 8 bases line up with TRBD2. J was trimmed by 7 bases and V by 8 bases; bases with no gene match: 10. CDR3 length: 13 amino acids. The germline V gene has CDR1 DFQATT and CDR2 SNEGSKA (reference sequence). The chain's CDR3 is CSLGTGLENIQYF. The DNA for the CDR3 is TGCAGTCTAGGGACGGGACTAGAGAACATTCAGTACTTC.

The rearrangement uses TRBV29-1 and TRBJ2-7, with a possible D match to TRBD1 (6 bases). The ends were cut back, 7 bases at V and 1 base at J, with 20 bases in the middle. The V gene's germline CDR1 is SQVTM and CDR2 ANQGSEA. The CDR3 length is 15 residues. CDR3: CSAYYFRGPSYEQYF. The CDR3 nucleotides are TGCAGCGCCTACTATTTCAGGGGTCCGTCCTACGAGCAGTACTTC.

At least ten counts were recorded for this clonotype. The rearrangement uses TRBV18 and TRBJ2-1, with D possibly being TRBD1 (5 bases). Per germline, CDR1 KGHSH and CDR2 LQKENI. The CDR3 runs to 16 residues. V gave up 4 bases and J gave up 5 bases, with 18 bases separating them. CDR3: CASSRTGQGQNNEQFF. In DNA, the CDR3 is TGTGCCAGCTCACGCACGGGTCAGGGCCAGAACAATGAGCAGTTCTTC.

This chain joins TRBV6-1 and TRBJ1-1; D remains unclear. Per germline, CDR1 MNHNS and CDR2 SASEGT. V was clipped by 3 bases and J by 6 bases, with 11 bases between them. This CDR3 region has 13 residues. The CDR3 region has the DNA TGTGCCAGCAGTGATCCTTGGCAACCTGAAGCTTTCTTT. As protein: CASSDPWQPEAFF.

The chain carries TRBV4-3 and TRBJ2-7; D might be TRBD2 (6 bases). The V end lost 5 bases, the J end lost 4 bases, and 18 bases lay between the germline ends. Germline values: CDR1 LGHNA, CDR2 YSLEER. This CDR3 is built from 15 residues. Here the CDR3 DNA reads TGCGCCAGCAGCTACCTTACGGGAGTGTATTACGAGCAGTACTTC. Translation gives CASSYLTGVYYEQYF.

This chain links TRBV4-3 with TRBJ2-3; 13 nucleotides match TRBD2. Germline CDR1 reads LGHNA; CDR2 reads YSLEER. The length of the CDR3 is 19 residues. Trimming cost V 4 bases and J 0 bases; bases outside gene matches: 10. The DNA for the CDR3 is TGCGCCAGCAGCCCGTGGACTAGCGGGAGTAGGGTTAGCACAGATACGCAGTATTTT. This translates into CASSPWTSGSRVSTDTQYF.

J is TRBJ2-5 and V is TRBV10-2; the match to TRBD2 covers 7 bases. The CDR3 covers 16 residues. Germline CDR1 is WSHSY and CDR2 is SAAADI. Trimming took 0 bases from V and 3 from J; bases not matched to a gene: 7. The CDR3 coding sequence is TGCGCCAGCAGTGAGTCGGGAGGGAGGCCCAAAGAGACCCAGTACTTC. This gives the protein CASSESGGRPKETQYF.

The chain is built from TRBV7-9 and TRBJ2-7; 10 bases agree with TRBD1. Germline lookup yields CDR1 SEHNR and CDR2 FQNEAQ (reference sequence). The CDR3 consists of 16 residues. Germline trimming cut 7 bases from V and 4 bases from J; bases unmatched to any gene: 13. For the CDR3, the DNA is TGTGCCAGCACCACTGTGCCCGGGACAGGGGTATACGAGCAGTACTTC. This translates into CASTTVPGTGVYEQYF.

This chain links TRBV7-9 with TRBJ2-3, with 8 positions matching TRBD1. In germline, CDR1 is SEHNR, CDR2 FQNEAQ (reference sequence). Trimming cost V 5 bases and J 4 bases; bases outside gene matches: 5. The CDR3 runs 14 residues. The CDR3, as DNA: TGTGCCAGCAGCCTAACAGGGGGGTCAGATACGCAGTATTTT. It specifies CASSLTGGSDTQYF.

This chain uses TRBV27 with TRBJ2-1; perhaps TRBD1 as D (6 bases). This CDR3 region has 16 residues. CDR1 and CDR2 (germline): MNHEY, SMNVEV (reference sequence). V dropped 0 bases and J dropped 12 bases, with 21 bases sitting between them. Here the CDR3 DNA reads TGTGCCAGCAGTTTATCGTGGGGGCCAGTTGCGTTCTGGCAGTTCTTC. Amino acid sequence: CASSLSWGPVAFWQFF.

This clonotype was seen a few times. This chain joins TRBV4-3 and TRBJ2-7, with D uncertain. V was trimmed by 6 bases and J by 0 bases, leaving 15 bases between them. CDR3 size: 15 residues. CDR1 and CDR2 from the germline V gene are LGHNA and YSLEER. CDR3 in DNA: TGCGCCAGCAGTAAAAAGGCAGGCGACTCCTACGAGCAGTACTTC. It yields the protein CASSKKAGDSYEQYF.

CDR3 sequence reads: CATSRDPASGRAYNEQFF. The CDR3 bases are TGTGCCACCAGCAGAGATCCGGCTAGCGGGAGGGCCTACAATGAGCAGTTCTTC. The rearrangement links TRBV15 to TRBJ2-1, with TRBD2 identical over 12 bases. The length of the CDR3 is 18 residues. Germline CDR1 and CDR2: LNHNV and YYDKDF (reference sequence). With V trimmed by 0 bases and J by 2 bases, 5 bases remained unmatched.

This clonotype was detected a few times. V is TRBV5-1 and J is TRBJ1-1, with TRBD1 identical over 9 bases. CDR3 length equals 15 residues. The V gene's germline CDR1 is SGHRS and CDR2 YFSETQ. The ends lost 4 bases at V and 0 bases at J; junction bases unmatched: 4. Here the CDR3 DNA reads TGCGCCAGCAGCCTCGGGACAGGGATGAACACTGAAGCTTTCTTT. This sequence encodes CASSLGTGMNTEAFF.

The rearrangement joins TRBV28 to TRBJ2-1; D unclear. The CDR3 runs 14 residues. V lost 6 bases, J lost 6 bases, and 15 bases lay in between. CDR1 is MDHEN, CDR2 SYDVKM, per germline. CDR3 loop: CASRSAYWGNEQFF. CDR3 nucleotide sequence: TGTGCCAGCAGATCGGCCTACTGGGGCAATGAGCAGTTCTTC.